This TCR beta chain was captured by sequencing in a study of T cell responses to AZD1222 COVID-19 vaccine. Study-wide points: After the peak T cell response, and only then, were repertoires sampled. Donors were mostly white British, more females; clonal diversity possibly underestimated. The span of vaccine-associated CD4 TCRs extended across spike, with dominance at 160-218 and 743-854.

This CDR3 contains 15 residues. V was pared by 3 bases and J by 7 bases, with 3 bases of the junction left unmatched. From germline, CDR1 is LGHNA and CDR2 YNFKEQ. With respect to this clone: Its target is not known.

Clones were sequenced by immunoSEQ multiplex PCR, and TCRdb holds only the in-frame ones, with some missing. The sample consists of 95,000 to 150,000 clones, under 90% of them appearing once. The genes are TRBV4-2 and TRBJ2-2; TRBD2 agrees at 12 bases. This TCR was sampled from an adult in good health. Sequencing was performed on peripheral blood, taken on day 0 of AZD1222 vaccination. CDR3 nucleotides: TGTGCCAGCAGCCAGACTAGCGGGAGCGGCGGGGAGCTGTTTTTT. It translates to CASSQTSGSGGELFF.